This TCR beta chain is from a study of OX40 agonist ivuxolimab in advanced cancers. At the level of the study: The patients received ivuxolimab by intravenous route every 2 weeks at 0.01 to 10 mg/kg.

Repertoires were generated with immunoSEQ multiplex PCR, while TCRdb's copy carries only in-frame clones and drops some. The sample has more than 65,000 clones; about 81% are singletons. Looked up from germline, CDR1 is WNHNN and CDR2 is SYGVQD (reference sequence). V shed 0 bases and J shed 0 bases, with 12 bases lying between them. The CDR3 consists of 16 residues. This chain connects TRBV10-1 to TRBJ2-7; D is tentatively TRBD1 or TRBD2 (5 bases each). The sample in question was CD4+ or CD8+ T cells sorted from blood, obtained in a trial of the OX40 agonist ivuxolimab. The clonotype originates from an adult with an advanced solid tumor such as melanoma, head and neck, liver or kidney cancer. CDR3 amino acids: CASSESGDPSSYEQYF. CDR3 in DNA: TGCGCCAGCAGTGAGTCCGGGGACCCTAGCTCCTACGAGCAGTACTTC.